The next 5 T cell receptor beta chains were all read from a single sample in a study of metastatic and nonmetastatic thyroid tumors. Until they underwent thyroid surgery, no patient had received any treatment. MiXCR was used by TCRdb to re-call the PCR reads. Here the sample spans 14,000 to 15,000 clones, around 4% being singletons. The sequencing input was tumor tissue. Receptors originate from a female donor with papillary thyroid cancer or a benign thyroid nodule (not recorded which). Some clones in this sample may be carry-over from other donors' samples.

This chain joins TRBV5-1 and TRBJ2-7; 10 bases line up with TRBD2. The V gene end was trimmed by 5 bases and the J gene end by 5 bases; junction bases not matched to a gene: 13. Germline assignment: CDR1 SGHRS and CDR2 YFSETQ. This CDR3 spans 16 amino acids. The DNA for the CDR3 is TGCGCCAGCAGGTCTAGCGGGAGTAGAGGGGCGGACGAGCAGTACTTC. Translating gives CASRSSGSRGADEQYF.

This clone has just a few counts. This chain links TRBV19 with TRBJ2-7; possible D gene TRBD2, 6 bases. Per the germline V gene, CDR1 is LNHDA and CDR2 is SQIVND (reference sequence). The CDR3 covers 15 residues. V was pared by 6 bases and J by 6 bases, with 21 bases between. CDR3 region: CASRTTSSDSSEQYF. The CDR3 nucleotides read TGTGCCAGTAGGACGACTAGTTCCGACTCCAGCGAGCAGTACTTC.

In its sample, this clone was seen many times. The chain employs TRBV20-1 and TRBJ2-5; TRBD1 or TRBD2 may be the D gene (6 bases each). This CDR3 is built from 15 residues. V dropped 7 bases and J dropped 4 bases, with 22 bases sitting between them. Germline V CDR1 and CDR2: DFQATT, SNEGSKA (reference sequence). The CDR3 sequence: CSVHPGAMRLETQYF. The CDR3 bases are TGCAGTGTTCACCCGGGGGCCATGAGGCTAGAGACCCAGTACTTC.

This clone was counted only a few times. The chain recombines TRBV19 with TRBJ2-1; a weak D match, TRBD2 (5 bases). The CDR3 spans 16 residues. Trimming took off 4 bases at V and 5 bases at J, with 18 bases between the two ends. The V gene's germline CDR1 is LNHDA and CDR2 SQIVND (reference sequence). Written as DNA, the CDR3 is TGTGCCAGTAGTACGCTCGGGGTGGGGTTCGACAATGAGCAGTTCTTC. Its translation is CASSTLGVGFDNEQFF.

J is TRBJ1-1 and V is TRBV7-2; 9 bases line up with TRBD1. J lost 3 bases, V lost 3 bases, and 8 bases had no gene match. Germline loops: CDR1 SGHTA, CDR2 FQGNSA. The CDR3 length is 16 residues. CDR3 in DNA: TGTGCCAGCAGCTTCGGCCGGGACAGGGTTTACACTGAAGCTTTCTTT. It codes for CASSFGRDRVYTEAFF.